This T cell receptor beta chain is drawn from a study of cytomegalovirus exposure and HLA in healthy donors. The primer mix had 60 Vbeta and 13 Jbeta primers. Here immunoSEQ multiplex PCR was the method, and the copy in TCRdb shows in-frame clones only, minus some. Of about 64,000 clones in the sample, 77% were seen once. Of note for this clone: What it recognizes is unknown.

The study, taken as a whole, reports: Compared with the approximately 680-donor mean, an Asian-associated ancestry cluster reportedly had fewer N-insertions, according to a later analysis.

Healthy individuals who donated bone marrow served as the donors. The CDR3 spans 13 residues. Looked up from germline, CDR1 is SGHNT and CDR2 is YYREEE (reference sequence). Trimming cost V 2 bases and J 9 bases, with 14 bases left between them. This chain joins TRBV5-4 and TRBJ1-1; no clear D gene. The sequence was obtained from a male donor in good health and CMV-seropositive. The sample comprised PBMCs. CDR3 amino acids: CASSLQNTEKAFF. The CDR3 DNA reads as TGTGCCAGCAGCTTACAAAATACAGAGAAAGCTTTCTTT.